This T cell receptor (beta chain) was profiled in a study of T cell responses to AZD1222 COVID-19 vaccine. Study-wide results and caveats: Regions 160-218 and 743-854 dominated among vaccine-associated CD4 TCRs spanning spike.

Data came from immunoSEQ multiplex PCR; TCRdb stores just in-frame clones and leaves some out. Among roughly 130,000 clones listed, about 91% were seen once. Turning to this clone: Its matching antigen is unknown.

Unmatched junction bases numbered 5, after V lost 1 base and J lost 7 bases. This CDR3 is built from 15 residues. Germline V CDR1 and CDR2: SGHTA, FQGNSA. This clonotype was sampled from an adult in good health. This specimen consisted of peripheral blood, obtained on day 0 of AZD1222 vaccination. The chain couples TRBV7-2 to TRBJ2-1, with 9 bases fitting TRBD1. CDR3 amino acids: CASSLGGTGLNEQFF. CDR3 nucleotide sequence: TGTGCCAGCAGCTTAGGTGGGACAGGGTTAAATGAGCAGTTCTTC.